The next 8 T cell receptor beta chains were all read from a single sample in a study of identical twins (TCRdb year 2016). The method behind the library was 5' RACE. Data came from an Illumina HiSeq 2000. Using fastp at Q25 and MiXCR, TCRdb reprocessed the public reads and kept productive beta chains. CDR3 protein duplicates are merged, each entry listing the most common genes and DNA. The sample includes around 1.7 million distinct CDR3 sequences, with under 35% observed a single time. About 0.27% of the sample goes to the ten largest clones. Sequencing was carried out using cord blood. The receptors stem from a newborn girl in good health.

The rearrangement links TRBV20-1 to TRBJ1-2, with unresolved D. V was cut by 4 bases and J by 3 bases, with 12 bases left in between. The CDR3 is 13 residues long. Looked up from germline, CDR1 is DFQATT and CDR2 is SNEGSKA (reference sequence). For the CDR3, the DNA is TGCAGTGCTAATAAAGGTCGGGACTATGGCTACACCTTC. Residues: CSANKGRDYGYTF.

This clonotype has a handful of counts. The rearrangement links TRBV29-1 to TRBJ2-1; D may correspond to TRBD1 or TRBD2 (5 bases each). CDR1 is SQVTM and CDR2 is ANQGSEA in the germline V gene. This CDR3 has 17 amino acids. The germline V and J ends were trimmed by 2 bases and 4 bases, with 21 bases remaining between them. Written as DNA, the CDR3 is TGCAGCGTTGAATTGGGGCTAGCACGGTGGATATACAATGAGCAGTTCTTC. It yields the protein CSVELGLARWIYNEQFF.

The chain links TRBV20-1 to TRBJ2-7; TRBD2 aligns across 8 bases. J was trimmed by 1 base and V by 6 bases; bases with no gene match: 8. CDR3 length equals 14 residues. The germline CDR1 and CDR2 sequences are DFQATT and SNEGSKA (reference sequence). This chain's CDR3 is CSANRVAGSYEQYF. CDR3 coding DNA: TGCAGTGCCAATAGGGTAGCGGGGTCCTACGAGCAGTACTTC.

This clonotype has more than one count but fewer than ten. This may stem from a read error, because a much larger clone lies one nucleotide away. The chain recombines TRBV28 with TRBJ1-5; D is unresolved. The CDR3 totals 14 residues. CDR1 and CDR2 (germline): MDHEN, SYDVKM. Trimming cost V 0 bases and J 0 bases, with 3 bases left between them. The CDR3 nucleotides read TGTGCCAGCAGTTTATGGGTTAGCAATCAGCCCCAGCATTTT. Encoded protein: CASSLWVSNQPQHF.

This chain uses TRBV2 with TRBJ2-2; D remains unclear. There are 14 residues in the CDR3. The V and J ends lost 9 bases and 0 bases respectively, with 11 bases between them. The germline V gene encodes CDR1 SNHLY and CDR2 FYNNEI. CDR3 nucleotides: TGTGCCAGACGGGCCTCCTCGAACACCGGGGAGCTGTTTTTT. Its protein product is CARRASSNTGELFF.

This clonotype turned up a few times. The chain is built from TRBV4-2 and TRBJ1-3; weak D call: TRBD1 (5 bases). The CDR3 length is 15 residues. V was shortened by 1 base and J by 4 bases, with 11 bases between the two germline ends. Germline V lookup: CDR1 LGHNA, CDR2 YNFKEQ. CDR3 loop: CASSQGEGPGNTIYF. DNA for the CDR3: TGTGCCAGCAGCCAAGGGGAGGGGCCGGGAAACACCATATATTTT.

The chain uses TRBV5-6 and TRBJ2-3; 10 bases fit TRBD2. CDR1 and CDR2 (germline): SGHDT, YYEEEE. This CDR3 comprises 18 residues. V dropped 3 bases and J dropped 2; count of bases not matched to a gene: 12. CDR3 residues: CASSYSITSGILTDTQYF. CDR3 in DNA: TGTGCCAGCAGCTACTCCATTACTAGCGGGATTCTCACAGATACGCAGTATTTT.

About this clonotype: At one end, the junction sequence differs from germline, possibly due to a read error. The chain has TRBV7-2 and TRBJ2-1, with 8 bases matching TRBD2. The CDR3 consists of 15 residues. Per the germline V gene, CDR1 is SGHTA and CDR2 is FQGNSA. The CDR3 nucleotides are TGTGCCAGCAGCAATAGCGGGAAACCCTACAATGGGCAGTTCTTC. It encodes CASSNSGKPYNGQFF.